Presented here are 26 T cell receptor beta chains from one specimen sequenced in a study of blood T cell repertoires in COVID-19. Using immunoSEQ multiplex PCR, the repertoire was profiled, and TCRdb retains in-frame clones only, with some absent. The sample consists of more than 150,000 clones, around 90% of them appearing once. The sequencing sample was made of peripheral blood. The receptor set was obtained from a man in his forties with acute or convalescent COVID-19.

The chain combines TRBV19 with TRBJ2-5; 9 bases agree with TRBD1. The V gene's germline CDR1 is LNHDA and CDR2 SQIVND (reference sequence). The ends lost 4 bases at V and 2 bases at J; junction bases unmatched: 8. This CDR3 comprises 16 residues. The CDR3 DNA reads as TGTGCCAGTAGTACCGGGACAGGGTTTCGACAAGAGACCCAGTACTTC. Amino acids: CASSTGTGFRQETQYF.

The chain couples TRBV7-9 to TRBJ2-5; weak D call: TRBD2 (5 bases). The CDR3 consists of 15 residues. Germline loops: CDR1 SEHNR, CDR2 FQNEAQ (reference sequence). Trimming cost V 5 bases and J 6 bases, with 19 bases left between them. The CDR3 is CASSGRDSWAKTQYF. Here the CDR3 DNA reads TGTGCCAGCAGCGGACGGGATTCCTGGGCAAAGACCCAGTACTTC.

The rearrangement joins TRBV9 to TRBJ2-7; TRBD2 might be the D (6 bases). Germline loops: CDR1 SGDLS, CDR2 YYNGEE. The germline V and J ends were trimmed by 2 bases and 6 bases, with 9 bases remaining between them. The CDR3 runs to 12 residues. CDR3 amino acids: CASSVWGGEQYF. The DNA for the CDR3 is TGTGCCAGCAGCGTTTGGGGAGGCGAGCAGTACTTC.

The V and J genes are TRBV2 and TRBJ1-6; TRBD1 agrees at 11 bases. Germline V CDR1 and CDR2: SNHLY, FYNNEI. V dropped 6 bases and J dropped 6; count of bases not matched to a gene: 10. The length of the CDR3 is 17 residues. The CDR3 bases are TGTGCCAGCAGGGGCCTGGACAGGGGGCGAGGTAATTCACCCCTCCACTTT. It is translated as CASRGLDRGRGNSPLHF.

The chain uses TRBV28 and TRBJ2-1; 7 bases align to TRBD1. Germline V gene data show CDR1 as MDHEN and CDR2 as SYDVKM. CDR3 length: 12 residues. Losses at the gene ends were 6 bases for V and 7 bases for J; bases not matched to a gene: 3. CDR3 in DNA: TGTGCCAGCAGCTCGACAGGGAATGAGCAGTTCTTC. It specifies CASSSTGNEQFF.

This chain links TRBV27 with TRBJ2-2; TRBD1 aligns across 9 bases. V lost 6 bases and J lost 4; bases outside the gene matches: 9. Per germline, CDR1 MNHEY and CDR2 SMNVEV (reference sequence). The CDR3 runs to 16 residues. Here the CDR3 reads CASSPDRGIPTGELFF. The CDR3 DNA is TGTGCCAGCAGCCCGGACAGGGGAATTCCCACCGGGGAGCTGTTTTTT.

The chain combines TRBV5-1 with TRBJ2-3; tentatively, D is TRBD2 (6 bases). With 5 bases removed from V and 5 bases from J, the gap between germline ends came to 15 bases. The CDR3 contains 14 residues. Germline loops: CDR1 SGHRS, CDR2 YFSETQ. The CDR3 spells CASRMTSGVDTQYF. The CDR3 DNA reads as TGCGCCAGCAGGATGACTAGTGGGGTAGATACGCAGTATTTT. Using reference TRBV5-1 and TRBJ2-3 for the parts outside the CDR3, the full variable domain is KAGVTQTPRYLIKTRGQQVTLSCSPISGHRSVSWYQQTPGQGLQFLFEYFSETQRNKGNFPGRFSGRQFSNSRSEMNVSTLELGDSALYLCASRMTSGVDTQYFGPGTRLTVL.

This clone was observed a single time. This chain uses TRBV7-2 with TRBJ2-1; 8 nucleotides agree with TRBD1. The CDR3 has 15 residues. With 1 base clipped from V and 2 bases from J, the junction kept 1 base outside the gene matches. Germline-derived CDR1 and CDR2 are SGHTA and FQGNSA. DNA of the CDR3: TGTGCCAGCAGCTTAGAACAGGGGGCCTACAATGAGCAGTTCTTC. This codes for CASSLEQGAYNEQFF.

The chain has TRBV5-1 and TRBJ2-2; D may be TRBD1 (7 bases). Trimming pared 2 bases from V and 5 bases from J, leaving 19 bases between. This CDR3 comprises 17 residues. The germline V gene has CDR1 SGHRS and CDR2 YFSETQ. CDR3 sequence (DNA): TGCGCCAGCAGCTTTCCCCGGGGGACAGACCTTACCGGGGAGCTGTTTTTT. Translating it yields CASSFPRGTDLTGELFF.

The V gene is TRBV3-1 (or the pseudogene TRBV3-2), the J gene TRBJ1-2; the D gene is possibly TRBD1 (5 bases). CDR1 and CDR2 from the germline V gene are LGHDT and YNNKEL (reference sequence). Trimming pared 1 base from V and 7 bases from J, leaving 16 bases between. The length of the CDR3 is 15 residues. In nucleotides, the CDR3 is TGTGCCAGCAGCCAAGCCACAGGAGGGGTAGGTGGCTACACCTTC. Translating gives CASSQATGGVGGYTF.

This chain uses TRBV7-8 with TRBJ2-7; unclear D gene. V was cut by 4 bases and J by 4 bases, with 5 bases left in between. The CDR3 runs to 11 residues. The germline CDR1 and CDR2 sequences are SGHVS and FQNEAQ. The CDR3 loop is CASSSNYEQYF. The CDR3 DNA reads TGTGCCAGCAGCTCCAATTACGAGCAGTACTTC.

The CDR3 region is CASSEYDRANTGELFF. The CDR3 coding sequence is TGTGCCAGCAGTGAATACGACAGGGCAAACACCGGGGAGCTGTTTTTT. The chain couples TRBV2 to TRBJ2-2, with 7 bases aligning to TRBD1. The CDR3 has 16 residues. V was clipped by 2 bases and J by 2 bases; unmatched bases: 5. Germline V CDR1 and CDR2: SNHLY, FYNNEI.

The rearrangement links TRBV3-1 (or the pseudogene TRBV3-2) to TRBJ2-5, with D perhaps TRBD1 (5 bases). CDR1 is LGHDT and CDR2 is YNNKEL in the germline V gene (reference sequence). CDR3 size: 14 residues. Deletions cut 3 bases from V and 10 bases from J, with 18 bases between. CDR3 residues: CASSQGTYVGDQYF. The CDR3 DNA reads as TGTGCCAGCAGCCAGGGCACCTACGTAGGGGACCAGTACTTC.

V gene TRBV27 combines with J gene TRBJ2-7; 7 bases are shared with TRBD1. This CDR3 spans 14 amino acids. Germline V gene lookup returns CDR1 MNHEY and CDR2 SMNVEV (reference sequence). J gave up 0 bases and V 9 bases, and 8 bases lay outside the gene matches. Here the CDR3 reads CASGRDRSSYEQYF. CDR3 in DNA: TGTGCCAGTGGAAGGGACAGATCCTCCTACGAGCAGTACTTC.

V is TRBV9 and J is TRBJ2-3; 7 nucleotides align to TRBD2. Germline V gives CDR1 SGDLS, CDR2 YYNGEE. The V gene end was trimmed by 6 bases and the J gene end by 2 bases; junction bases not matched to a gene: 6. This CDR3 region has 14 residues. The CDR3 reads CASTSSGVTDTQYF. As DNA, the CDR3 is TGTGCCAGCACCAGCAGCGGGGTCACAGATACGCAGTATTTT.

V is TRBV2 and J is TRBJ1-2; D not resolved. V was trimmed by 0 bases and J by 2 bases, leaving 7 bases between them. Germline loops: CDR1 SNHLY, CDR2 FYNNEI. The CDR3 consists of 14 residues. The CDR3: CASSEALRNYGYTF. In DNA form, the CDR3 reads TGTGCCAGCAGTGAAGCGCTTCGGAACTATGGCTACACCTTC. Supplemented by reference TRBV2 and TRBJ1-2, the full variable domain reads EPEVTQTPSHQVTQMGQEVILRCVPISNHLYFYWYRQILGQKVEFLVSFYNNEISEKSEIFDDQFSVERPDGSNFTLKIRSTKLEDSAMYFCASSEALRNYGYTFGSGTRLTVV.

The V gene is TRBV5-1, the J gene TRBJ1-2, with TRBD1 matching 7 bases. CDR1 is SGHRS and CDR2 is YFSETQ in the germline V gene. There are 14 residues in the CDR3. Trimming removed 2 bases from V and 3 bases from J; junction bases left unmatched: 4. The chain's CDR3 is CASSLTGAYYGYTF. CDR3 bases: TGCGCCAGCAGCTTAACAGGGGCCTACTATGGCTACACCTTC.

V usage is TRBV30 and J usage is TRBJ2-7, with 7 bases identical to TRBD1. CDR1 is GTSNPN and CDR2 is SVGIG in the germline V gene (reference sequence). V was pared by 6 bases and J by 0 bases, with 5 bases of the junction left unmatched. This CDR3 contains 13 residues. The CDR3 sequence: CACPGQSSYEQYF. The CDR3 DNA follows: TGTGCCTGCCCGGGACAGAGCTCCTACGAGCAGTACTTC.

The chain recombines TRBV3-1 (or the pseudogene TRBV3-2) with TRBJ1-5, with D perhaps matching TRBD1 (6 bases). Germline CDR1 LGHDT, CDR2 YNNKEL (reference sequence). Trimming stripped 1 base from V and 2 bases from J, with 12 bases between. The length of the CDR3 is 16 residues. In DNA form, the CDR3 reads TGTGCCAGCAGCCAAGGACGGGGGGCAGGCAATCAGCCCCAGCATTTT. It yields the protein CASSQGRGAGNQPQHF.

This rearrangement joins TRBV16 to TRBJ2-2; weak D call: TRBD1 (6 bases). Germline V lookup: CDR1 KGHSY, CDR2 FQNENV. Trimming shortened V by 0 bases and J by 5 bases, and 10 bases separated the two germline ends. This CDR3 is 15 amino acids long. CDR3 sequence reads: CASSQSRTVTGELFF. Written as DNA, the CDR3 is TGTGCCAGCAGCCAATCAAGGACAGTAACCGGGGAGCTGTTTTTT.

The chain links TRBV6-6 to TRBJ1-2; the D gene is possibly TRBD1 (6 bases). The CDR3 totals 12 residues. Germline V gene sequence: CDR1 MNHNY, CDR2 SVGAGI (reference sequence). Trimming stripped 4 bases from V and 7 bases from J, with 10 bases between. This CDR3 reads CASSLTGFGYTF. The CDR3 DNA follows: TGTGCCAGCAGTTTAACAGGGTTTGGCTACACCTTC.

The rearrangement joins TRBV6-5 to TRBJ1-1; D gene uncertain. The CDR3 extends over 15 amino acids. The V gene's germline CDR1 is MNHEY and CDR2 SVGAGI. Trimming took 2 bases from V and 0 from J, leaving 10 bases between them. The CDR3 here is CASSYTGSMNTEAFF. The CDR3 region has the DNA TGTGCCAGCAGTTACACGGGAAGTATGAACACTGAAGCTTTCTTT.

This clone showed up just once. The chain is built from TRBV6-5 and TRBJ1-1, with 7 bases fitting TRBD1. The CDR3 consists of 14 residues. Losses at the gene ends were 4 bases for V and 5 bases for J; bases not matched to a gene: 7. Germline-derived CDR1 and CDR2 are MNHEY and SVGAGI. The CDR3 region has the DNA TGTGCCAGCAGTTTAAGGGACAGAAGTACTGAAGCTTTCTTT. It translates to CASSLRDRSTEAFF.

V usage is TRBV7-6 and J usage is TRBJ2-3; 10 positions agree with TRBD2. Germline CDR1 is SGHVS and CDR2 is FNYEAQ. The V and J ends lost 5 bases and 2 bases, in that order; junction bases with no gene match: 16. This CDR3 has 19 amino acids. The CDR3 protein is CASSTSPLGAGGLTDTQYF. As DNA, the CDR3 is TGTGCCAGCAGCACCTCCCCCCTGGGAGCGGGGGGGCTCACAGATACGCAGTATTTT. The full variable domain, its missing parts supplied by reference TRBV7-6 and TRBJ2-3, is GAGVSQSPRYKVTKRGQDVALRCDPISGHVSLYWYRQALGQGPEFLTYFNYEAQQDKSGLPNDRFSAERPEGSISTLTIQRTEQRDSAMYRCASSTSPLGAGGLTDTQYFGPGTRLTVL.

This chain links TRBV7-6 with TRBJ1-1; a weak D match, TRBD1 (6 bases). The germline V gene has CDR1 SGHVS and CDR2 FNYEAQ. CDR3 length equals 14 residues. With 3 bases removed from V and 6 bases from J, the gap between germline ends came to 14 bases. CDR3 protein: CASSLSKGVPEAFF. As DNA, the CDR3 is TGTGCCAGCAGCTTGTCGAAGGGGGTCCCTGAAGCTTTCTTT. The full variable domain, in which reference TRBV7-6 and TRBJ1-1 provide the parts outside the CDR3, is GAGVSQSPRYKVTKRGQDVALRCDPISGHVSLYWYRQALGQGPEFLTYFNYEAQQDKSGLPNDRFSAERPEGSISTLTIQRTEQRDSAMYRCASSLSKGVPEAFFGQGTRLTVV.

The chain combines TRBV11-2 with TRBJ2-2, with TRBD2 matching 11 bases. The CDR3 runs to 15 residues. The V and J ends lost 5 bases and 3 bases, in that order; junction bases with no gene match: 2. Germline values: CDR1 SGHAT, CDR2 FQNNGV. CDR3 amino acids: CASSHSGGDTGELFF. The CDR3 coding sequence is TGTGCCAGCAGCCATAGCGGGGGGGACACCGGGGAGCTGTTTTTT.